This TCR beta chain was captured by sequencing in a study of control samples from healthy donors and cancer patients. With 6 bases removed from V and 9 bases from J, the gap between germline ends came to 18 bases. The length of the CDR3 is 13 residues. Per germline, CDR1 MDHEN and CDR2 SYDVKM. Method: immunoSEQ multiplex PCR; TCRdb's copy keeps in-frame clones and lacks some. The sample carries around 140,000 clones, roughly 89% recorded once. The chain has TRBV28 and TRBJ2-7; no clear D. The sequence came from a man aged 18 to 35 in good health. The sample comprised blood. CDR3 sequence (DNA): TGTGCCAGCAGCTCCAGGCCGTTCCTCGGGCAGTACTTC. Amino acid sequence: CASSSRPFLGQYF.